This is a list of T cell receptor beta chains from one sample in a study of identical twins. TCRdb passed the 5' RACE reads through MiXCR, listing each CDR3 protein once. Counted here are a few hundred thousand distinct CDR3 sequences, 9% to 10% occurring once; the ten biggest clones make up around 8.6%. Source material: naive T cells sorted from blood. The receptors originated from a woman aged 50 to 65 in good health. Both conserved end residues are part of each CDR3. The D gene is left open where the match is weak. For some rows the clone size is stated as once, few or many, or as a class when expanded; others skip it.

TRBJ1-2	TRBD1	few	TRBV20-1	CSASGTGGENGYTF	TGCAGTGCCAGCGGGACAGGGGGCGAAAATGGCTACACCTTC
TRBJ1-1	NA	NA	TRBV5-1	CASSRYNMNTEAFF	TGCGCCAGCAGCAGGTACAACATGAACACTGAAGCTTTCTTT
TRBJ2-5	NA	NA	TRBV29-1	CSAGLVGTKTQYF	TGCAGCGCCGGGCTAGTCGGGACCAAGACCCAGTACTTC
TRBJ2-7	TRBD2	many	TRBV20-1	CSARDALAGGGEQYF	TGCAGTGCTAGAGATGCCCTAGCGGGAGGAGGCGAGCAGTACTTC
TRBJ2-5	NA	once	TRBV20-1	CSAREMNSMETQYF	TGCAGTGCTAGAGAGATGAACTCCATGGAGACCCAGTACTTC
TRBJ2-2	NA	NA	TRBV27	CASSSTINTGELFF	TGTGCCAGCAGTTCAACGATCAACACCGGGGAGCTGTTTTTT
TRBJ2-1	TRBD2	many	TRBV10-3	CATTSGTYNEQFF	TGTGCCACCACTAGCGGGACCTACAATGAGCAGTTCTTC
TRBJ2-5	NA	NA	TRBV5-1	CAARRPEGETQYF	TGCGCCGCGCGACGCCCTGAGGGGGAGACCCAGTACTTC
TRBJ1-1	TRBD1	NA	TRBV5-1	CASSLAAQGVAEAFF	TGCGCCAGCAGCTTGGCCGCACAGGGGGTGGCTGAAGCTTTCTTC
TRBJ1-5	NA	NA	TRBV27	CASSLRGTQPQHF	TGTGCCAGCAGTTTAAGGGGAACTCAGCCCCAGCATTTT
TRBJ1-4	NA	NA	TRBV10-3	CAISVSREKNEKLFF	TGTGCCATCAGCGTAAGCCGGGAGAAAAATGAAAAACTGTTTTTT
TRBJ2-1	NA	few	TRBV19	CASSIIPGPMNEQFF	TGTGCCAGTAGTATCATTCCGGGACCCATGAATGAGCAGTTCTTC
TRBJ1-5	NA	many	TRBV12-3/TRBV12-4	CASSWTSGVGYQPQHF	TGTGCCAGCAGTTGGACGAGCGGGGTCGGGTATCAGCCCCAGCATTTT
TRBJ1-2	TRBD1	few	TRBV4-1	CASSQDRMPRTGRNYGYTF	TGCGCCAGCAGCCAAGATAGAATGCCCAGGACAGGGAGGAACTATGGCTACACCTTC
TRBJ2-2	NA	NA	TRBV12-3/TRBV12-4	CASSLGRTSNTGELFF	TGTGCCAGCAGCCTGGGAAGGACCTCGAACACCGGGGAGCTGTTTTTT
TRBJ2-5	TRBD2	many	TRBV29-1	CSVRLARIQETQYF	TGCAGCGTTAGACTAGCGAGAATACAAGAGACCCAGTACTTC
TRBJ2-7	TRBD2	NA	TRBV20-1	CTPLVGAGLRERDHYEQYF	TGCACACCATTAGTTGGAGCGGGGCTCAGGGAGCGGGACCACTACGAGCAGTACTTC
TRBJ2-2	TRBD2	few	TRBV7-7	CASSFSSGSRELFF	TGTGCCAGCAGCTTCTCTAGCGGGAGCAGGGAGCTGTTTTTT
TRBJ1-2	NA	many	TRBV24-1	CATGQTVNYGYTF	TGTGCCACCGGCCAAACAGTTAACTATGGCTACACCTTC
TRBJ2-1	NA	many	TRBV5-1	CASSSEGRDNEQFF	TGCGCCAGCAGCTCGGAGGGCCGCGACAATGAGCAGTTCTTC
TRBJ2-3	NA	many	TRBV4-1	CASSQDSGRPSTDTQYF	TGCGCCAGCAGCCAAGATAGCGGCCGTCCCAGCACAGATACGCAGTATTTT
TRBJ1-2	NA	NA	TRBV30	CAWRLRDGYTF	TGTGCCTGGAGGTTGAGAGATGGCTACACCTTC
TRBJ2-2	NA	NA	TRBV11-3	CASSDLTGIAGELFF	TGTGCCAGCAGCGACCTCACGGGGATTGCCGGGGAGCTGTTTTTT
TRBJ2-1	TRBD2	NA	TRBV14	CASSPRLAGMGEQFF	TGTGCCAGCAGCCCCCGACTAGCGGGAATGGGTGAGCAGTTCTTC
TRBJ2-1	TRBD2	few	TRBV7-3	CASSSGLAGVAEQFF	TGTGCCAGCAGCTCGGGACTAGCGGGAGTCGCTGAGCAGTTCTTC
TRBJ2-5	TRBD2	many	TRBV7-6	CASSAGLAGTKETQYF	TGTGCCAGCAGTGCCGGACTAGCGGGGACCAAGGAGACCCAGTACTTC
TRBJ1-4	NA	NA	TRBV12-3/TRBV12-4	CASSLMTLWGLPSNEKLFF	TGTGCCAGCAGTTTAATGACCCTTTGGGGCCTCCCTTCTAATGAAAAACTGTTTTTT
TRBJ2-3	TRBD2	NA	TRBV12-3/TRBV12-4	CASRFTSGRATDTQYF	TGTGCCAGCAGGTTCACTAGCGGGAGGGCCACAGATACGCAGTATTTT
TRBJ2-5	NA	NA	TRBV20-1	CRAGDGQTQYF	TGCCGGGCAGGGGATGGACAGACCCAGTACTTC
TRBJ2-1	TRBD2	NA	TRBV10-3	CAASLAGEVFNEQFF	TGTGCCGCCTCTCTCGCGGGAGAGGTGTTTAATGAGCAGTTCTTC
TRBJ1-5	NA	NA	TRBV24-1	CATSDLLTSEPQHF	TGTGCCACCAGTGATTTGCTCACGAGTGAGCCCCAGCATTTT
TRBJ2-2	NA	NA	TRBV4-1	CASSQAENTGELFF	TGCGCCAGCAGCCAAGCTGAGAACACCGGGGAGCTGTTTTTT
TRBJ2-6	TRBD2	NA	TRBV5-5	CASSFGRGGGANVLTF	TGTGCCAGCAGCTTCGGGAGGGGAGGTGGGGCCAACGTCCTGACTTTC
TRBJ2-1	NA	many	TRBV12-3/TRBV12-4	CASSFYTRSSYNEQFF	TGTGCCAGCAGTTTTTACACAAGGAGCTCCTACAATGAGCAGTTCTTC
TRBJ2-2	NA	many	TRBV4-1	CASSRSGDGELFF	TGCGCCAGCAGCCGTAGTGGGGACGGGGAGCTGTTTTTT
TRBJ2-1	NA	NA	TRBV29-1	CSVDRQGGYEQFF	TGCAGCGTTGATCGACAGGGAGGATATGAGCAGTTCTTC
TRBJ2-7	NA	NA	TRBV29-1	CSVGRGNYEQYF	TGCAGCGTTGGACGGGGTAACTACGAGCAGTACTTC
TRBJ1-1	NA	few	TRBV6-1	CASSSLGSGTEAFF	TGTGCCAGCAGCAGCCTGGGTAGCGGCACTGAAGCTTTCTTT
TRBJ2-3	NA	few	TRBV9	CASSVEGGANTDTQYF	TGTGCCAGCAGCGTAGAAGGGGGGGCGAATACAGATACGCAGTATTTT
TRBJ2-7	NA	NA	TRBV6-5	CASSYGWGATEYEQYF	TGTGCCAGCAGTTACGGCTGGGGGGCCACTGAATACGAGCAGTACTTC
TRBJ1-1	NA	once	TRBV12-3/TRBV12-4	CASSLGTTNTEAFF	TGTGCCAGCAGTCTAGGGACAACGAACACTGAAGCTTTCTTT
TRBJ2-7	TRBD1	NA	TRBV29-1	CGSRGPSYEQYF	TGCGGATCTAGGGGGCCATCCTACGAGCAGTACTTC
TRBJ2-7	NA	many	TRBV10-2	CASTNEPYEQYF	TGCGCCAGTACTAACGAACCGTACGAGCAGTACTTC
TRBJ2-2	TRBD1	many	TRBV5-4	CASSLEDRSTGELFF	TGTGCCAGCAGCTTGGAGGACAGGAGCACCGGGGAGCTGTTTTTT
TRBJ1-1	TRBD1	few	TRBV7-3	CASSFPTGAEAFF	TGTGCCAGCAGCTTCCCGACAGGGGCTGAAGCTTTCTTT
TRBJ2-7	NA	NA	TRBV12-3/TRBV12-4	CASSFVGAEQYF	TGTGCCAGCAGTTTCGTAGGTGCCGAGCAGTACTTC
TRBJ1-3	NA	NA	TRBV12-3/TRBV12-4	CASSLKRGSGNTIYF	TGTGCCAGCAGTCTTAAGAGGGGATCTGGAAACACCATATATTTT
TRBJ1-3	NA	few	TRBV6-6	CASSYRSTANSGNTIYF	TGTGCCAGCAGTTACCGATCGACAGCCAACTCTGGAAACACCATATATTTT
TRBJ2-2	NA	few	TRBV5-1	CASWAFSEAGELFF	TGCGCCAGCTGGGCTTTTTCGGAAGCCGGGGAGCTGTTTTTT
TRBJ1-1	NA	many	TRBV24-1	CATRSENTEAFF	TGTGCCACCCGCAGTGAGAACACTGAAGCTTTCTTT
TRBJ2-3	NA	NA	TRBV5-1	CASSSNGLETDTQYF	TGCGCCAGCAGCTCCAACGGGCTTGAAACAGATACGCAGTATTTT
TRBJ2-6	NA	NA	TRBV5-5	CASSPSPGPGSGANVLTF	TGTGCCAGCAGCCCCTCCCCAGGACCGGGATCTGGGGCCAACGTCCTGACTTTC